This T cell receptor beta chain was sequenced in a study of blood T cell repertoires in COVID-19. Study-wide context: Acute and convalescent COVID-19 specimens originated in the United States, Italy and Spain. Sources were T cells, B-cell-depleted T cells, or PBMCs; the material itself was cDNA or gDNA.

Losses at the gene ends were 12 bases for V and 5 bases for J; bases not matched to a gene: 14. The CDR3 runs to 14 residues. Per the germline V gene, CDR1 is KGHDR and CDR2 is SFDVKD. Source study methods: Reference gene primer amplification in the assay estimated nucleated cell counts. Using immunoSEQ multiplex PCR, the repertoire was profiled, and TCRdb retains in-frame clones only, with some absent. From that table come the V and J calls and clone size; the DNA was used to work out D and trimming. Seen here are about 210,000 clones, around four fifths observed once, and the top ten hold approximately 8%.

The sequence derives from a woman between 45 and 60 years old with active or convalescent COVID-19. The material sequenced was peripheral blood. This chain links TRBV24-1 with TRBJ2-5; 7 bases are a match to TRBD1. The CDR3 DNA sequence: TGTGCCGCGCCCACCCTGACAGGGTGCGAGACCCAGTACTTC. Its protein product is CAAPTLTGCETQYF.